Listed below are T cell receptor beta chains from one sample, sequenced in a study of identical twins. One entry per CDR3 protein results from TCRdb running MiXCR on the 5' RACE reads. In the table there are approximately 620,000 distinct CDR3 sequences, around 8.3% of which are singletons. The same sample was also studied in work on yellow fever vaccine responses in identical twins.

Sequencing was done on a sample of PBMCs. Source of these receptors: a woman younger than 35 in good health. CDR3s include the opening cysteine and the closing phenylalanine or tryptophan. D genes are given only for firm matches. The size of a clone is reported for some rows only, either as once, few or many, or as a class for expanded clones.

DNA,CDR3,D,size,V,J
TGCGCCAGCAGTGACAGAACTAGCGGGGACTACAATGAGCAGTTCTTC,CASSDRTSGDYNEQFF,TRBD2,NA,TRBV10-2,TRBJ2-1
TGTGCCAGCAGACCGCCCGGGACAGGGGCCTACAATGAGCAGTTCTTC,CASRPPGTGAYNEQFF,TRBD1,many,TRBV27,TRBJ2-1
TGTGCCAGCAGCCAAGCGGGACAGGGAGGAACGAGTGAGCAGTTCTTC,CASSQAGQGGTSEQFF,TRBD1,few,TRBV4-2,TRBJ2-1
TGTGCCAGTTTAATGACAGGGGGTAGGGAGACCCAGTACTTC,CASLMTGGRETQYF,TRBD1,few,TRBV12-3/TRBV12-4,TRBJ2-5
TGTGCCAGCAGTCCGTTCGCTAGGGCCTACGAGCAGTACTTC,CASSPFARAYEQYF,NA,NA,TRBV28,TRBJ2-7
TGTGCCAGCATGAGGGACTCGGGTTACGAGCAGTACTTC,CASMRDSGYEQYF,NA,many,TRBV6-2/TRBV6-3,TRBJ2-7
TGTGCCAGCAGCCAAGAACTAGCGGGGGCCTACGAGCAGTACTTC,CASSQELAGAYEQYF,TRBD2,many,TRBV3-1,TRBJ2-7
TGTGCCATCAGTGAGGAAAAGGGACTAGCGGGAGGTGAGCAGTTCTTC,CAISEEKGLAGGEQFF,TRBD2,many,TRBV10-3,TRBJ2-1
TGTGCCAGCAGTACCTTGGACGGACAAAATTCACCCCTCCACTTT,CASSTLDGQNSPLHF,NA,NA,TRBV2,TRBJ1-6
TGTGCCAGCAGGAATCCGGGACCGGTTGGAGAGACCCAGTACTTC,CASRNPGPVGETQYF,NA,few,TRBV2,TRBJ2-5
TGTGCCAGCAGTTTAGTGCAGGGTGTCAAGACCCAGTACTTC,CASSLVQGVKTQYF,NA,many,TRBV12-3/TRBV12-4,TRBJ2-5
TGTGCCAGCAGCTTAGGAGGTACCAGAGAGCAGTACTTC,CASSLGGTREQYF,NA,NA,TRBV11-1,TRBJ2-7
TGTGCCAGCAGTTCCCCTTCGGGGCTCAAGAATGAGCAGTTCTTC,CASSSPSGLKNEQFF,NA,NA,TRBV6-5,TRBJ2-1
TGCAGCGTTGGTACAGGGGGGAGCTCCTACGAGCAGTACTTC,CSVGTGGSSYEQYF,TRBD1,NA,TRBV29-1,TRBJ2-7
TGTGCCAGCAGCTTCAGATTGGGGGATACGCAGTATTTT,CASSFRLGDTQYF,NA,NA,TRBV11-2,TRBJ2-3
TGTGCCTCCTGGGGGCAGACGGACGGGAGTGAAAAACTGTTTTTT,CASWGQTDGSEKLFF,NA,NA,TRBV3-1,TRBJ1-4
TGTGCCAGCAGCAAAACTAGCGGGAGCCTTCCAGATACGCAGTATTTT,CASSKTSGSLPDTQYF,TRBD2,few,TRBV11-2,TRBJ2-3
TGCGCCAGCAGCCAAGATAATCTAGCGGGGTACGAGCAGTACTTC,CASSQDNLAGYEQYF,TRBD2,many,TRBV4-3,TRBJ2-7
TGTGCCAGCAGCAAAGGGGGGGCTAGCGGACCCTACACAGATACGCAGTATTTT,CASSKGGASGPYTDTQYF,NA,few,TRBV21-1,TRBJ2-3
TGTGCCAGCAGTCCCCTTGGACAGGGGGTCCGCACCGGGGAGCTGTTTTTT,CASSPLGQGVRTGELFF,TRBD1,NA,TRBV9,TRBJ2-2